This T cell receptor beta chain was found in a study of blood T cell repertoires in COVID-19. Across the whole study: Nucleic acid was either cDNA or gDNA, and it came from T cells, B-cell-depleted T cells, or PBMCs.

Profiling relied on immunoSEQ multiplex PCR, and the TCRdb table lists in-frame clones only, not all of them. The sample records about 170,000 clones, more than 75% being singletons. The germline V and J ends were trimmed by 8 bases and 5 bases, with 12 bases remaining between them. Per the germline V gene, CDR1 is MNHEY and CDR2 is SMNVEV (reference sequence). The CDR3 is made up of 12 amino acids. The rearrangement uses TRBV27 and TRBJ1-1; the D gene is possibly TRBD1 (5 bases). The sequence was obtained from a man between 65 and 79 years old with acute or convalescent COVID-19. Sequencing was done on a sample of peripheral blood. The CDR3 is CASSPRGTEAFF. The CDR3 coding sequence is TGTGCCAGCTCCCCCCGGGGGACTGAAGCTTTCTTT.